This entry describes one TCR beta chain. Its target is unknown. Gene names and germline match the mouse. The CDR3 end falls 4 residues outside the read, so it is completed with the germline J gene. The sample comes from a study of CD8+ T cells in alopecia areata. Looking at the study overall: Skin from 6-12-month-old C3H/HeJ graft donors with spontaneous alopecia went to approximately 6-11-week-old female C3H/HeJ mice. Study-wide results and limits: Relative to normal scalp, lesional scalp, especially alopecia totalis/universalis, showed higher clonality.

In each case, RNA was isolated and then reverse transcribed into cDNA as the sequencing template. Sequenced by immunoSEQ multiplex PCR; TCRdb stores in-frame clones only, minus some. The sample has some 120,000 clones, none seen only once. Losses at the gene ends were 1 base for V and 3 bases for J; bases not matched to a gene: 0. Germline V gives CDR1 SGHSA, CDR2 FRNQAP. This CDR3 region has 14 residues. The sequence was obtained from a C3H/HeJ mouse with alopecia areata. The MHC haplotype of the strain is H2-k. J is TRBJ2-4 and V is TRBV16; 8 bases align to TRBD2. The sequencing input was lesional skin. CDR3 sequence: CASSLVGGQNTLYF. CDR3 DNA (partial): TGTGCAAGCAGCTTAGTGGGGGGGCAAAAC.